The T cell receptor beta chain under discussion was sequenced for a study of blood T cell repertoires in COVID-19. Study overall: Acute and convalescent COVID-19 samples came from the United States, Italy and Spain.

The method was immunoSEQ multiplex PCR; TCRdb's version includes in-frame clones alone and lacks a portion of them. The table has under 50,000 clones, 77% seen once. This clone came up once. Sequencing was done on a sample of peripheral blood. The clonotype was recovered from a human donor with active or convalescent COVID-19. The donor label of this sample is uncertain.

CDR3 DNA: TGTGCCAGCAGCCAGAAACAGGGGAGGTACGAGCAGTACTTC. Its translation: CASSQKQGRYEQYF. The chain carries TRBV5-4 and TRBJ2-7; D is possibly TRBD1 (7 bases). Between the trimmed V and J ends, which lost 4 bases and 4 bases, there was a span of 15 bases. Germline loops: CDR1 SGHNT, CDR2 YYREEE (reference sequence). The CDR3 has 14 amino acids.